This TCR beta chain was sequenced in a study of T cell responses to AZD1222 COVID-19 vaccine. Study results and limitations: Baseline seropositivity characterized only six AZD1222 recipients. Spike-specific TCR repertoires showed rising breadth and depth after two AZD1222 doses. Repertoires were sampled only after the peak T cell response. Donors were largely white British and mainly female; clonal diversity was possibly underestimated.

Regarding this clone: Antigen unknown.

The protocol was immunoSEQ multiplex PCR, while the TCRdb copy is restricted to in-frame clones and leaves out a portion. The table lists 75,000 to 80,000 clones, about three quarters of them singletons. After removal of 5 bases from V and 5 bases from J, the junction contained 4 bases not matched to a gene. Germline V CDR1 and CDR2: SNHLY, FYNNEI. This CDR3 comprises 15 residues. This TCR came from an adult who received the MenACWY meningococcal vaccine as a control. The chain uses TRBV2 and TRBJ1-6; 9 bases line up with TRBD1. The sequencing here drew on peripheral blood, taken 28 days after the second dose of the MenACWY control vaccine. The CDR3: CASSIRTGDNSPLHF. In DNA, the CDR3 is TGTGCCAGCAGTATACGGACAGGGGATAATTCACCCCTCCACTTT.